Each of the 2 T cell receptor beta chains below was sequenced from the same sample in a study of shared clonotypes between healthy human individuals (dated by TCRdb to the early 2020s). The library was generated by the immunoSEQ multiplex PCR assay. TCRdb mirrors the immuneACCESS table, restricted to in-frame sequences. Some clones are absent from its copies; in checked studies, under half trace to an unresolved V gene, and the reason for the others is unknown. Here the sample has roughly 2.6 million clones; around nine tenths occur a single time. Roughly 0.14% of the sample is in the top ten clones. The specimen sequenced was naive CD4+ T cells sorted from blood. What the cell subset or site label conveys for this sample: CD45RA+ positively selected. These receptors were collected from a man between 18 and 35 years old in good health.

The V call is TRBV11-2, the J call TRBJ2-1; D ambiguous. CDR3 length: 12 amino acids. Germline V gives CDR1 SGHAT, CDR2 FQNNGV. The V gene lost 3 bases and the J gene lost 8 bases, with 8 bases spanning the gap. For the CDR3, the DNA is TGTGCCAGCAGCTTGAGGTTGGATGAGCAGTTCTTC. Encoded protein: CASSLRLDEQFF. The whole variable domain, filled in from reference TRBV11-2 and TRBJ2-1, reads EAGVAQSPRYKIIEKRQSVAFWCNPISGHATLYWYQQILGQGPKLLIQFQNNGVVDDSQLPKDRFSAERLKGVDSTLKIQPAKLEDSAVYLCASSLRLDEQFFGPGTRLTVL.

This clone was seen a single time. Other DNA sequences of this sample code for an identical CDR3. The chain is built from TRBV6-5 and TRBJ2-3; 8 positions match TRBD2. This CDR3 is 15 amino acids long. V gave up 2 bases and J gave up 2 bases; unmatched junction bases: 3. Per germline, CDR1 MNHEY and CDR2 SVGAGI. CDR3 amino acids: CASSYGGGFTDTQYF. Written as DNA, the CDR3 is TGTGCCAGCAGTTACGGCGGGGGGTTCACAGATACGCAGTATTTT.